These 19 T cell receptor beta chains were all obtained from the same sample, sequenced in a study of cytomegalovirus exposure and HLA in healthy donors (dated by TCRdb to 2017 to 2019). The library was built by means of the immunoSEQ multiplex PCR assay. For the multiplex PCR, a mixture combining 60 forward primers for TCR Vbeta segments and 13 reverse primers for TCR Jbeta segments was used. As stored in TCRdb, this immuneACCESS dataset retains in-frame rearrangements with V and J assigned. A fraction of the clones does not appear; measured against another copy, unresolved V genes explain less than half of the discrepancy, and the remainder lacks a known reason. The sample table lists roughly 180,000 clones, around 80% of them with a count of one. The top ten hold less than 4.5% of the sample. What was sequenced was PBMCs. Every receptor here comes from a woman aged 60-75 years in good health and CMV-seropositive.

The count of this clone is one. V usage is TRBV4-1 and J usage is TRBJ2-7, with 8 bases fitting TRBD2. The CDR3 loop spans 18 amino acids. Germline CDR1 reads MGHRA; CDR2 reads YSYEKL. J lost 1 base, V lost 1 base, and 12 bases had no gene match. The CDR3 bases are TGCGCCAGCAGCCAAGGACGGAGTAGCGGGGCACTATCCTACGAGCAGTACTTC. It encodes CASSQGRSSGALSYEQYF.

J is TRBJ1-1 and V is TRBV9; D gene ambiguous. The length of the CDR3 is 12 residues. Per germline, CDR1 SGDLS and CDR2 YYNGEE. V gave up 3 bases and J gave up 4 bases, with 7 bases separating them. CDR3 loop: CASSGESTEAFF. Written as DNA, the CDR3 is TGTGCCAGCAGCGGGGAGAGCACTGAAGCTTTCTTT.

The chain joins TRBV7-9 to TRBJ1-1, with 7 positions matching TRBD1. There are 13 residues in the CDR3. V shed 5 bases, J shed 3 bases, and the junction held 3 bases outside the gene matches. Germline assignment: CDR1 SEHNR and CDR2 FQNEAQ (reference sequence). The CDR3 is CASSLRGDTEAFF. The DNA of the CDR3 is TGTGCCAGCAGCCTCAGGGGGGACACTGAAGCTTTCTTT.

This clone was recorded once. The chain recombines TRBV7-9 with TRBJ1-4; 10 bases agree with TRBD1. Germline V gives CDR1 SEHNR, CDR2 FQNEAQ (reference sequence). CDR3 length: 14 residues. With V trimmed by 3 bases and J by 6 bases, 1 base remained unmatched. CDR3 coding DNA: TGTGCCAGCAGCTTTGGGACAGGGGATGAAAAACTGTTTTTT. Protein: CASSFGTGDEKLFF.

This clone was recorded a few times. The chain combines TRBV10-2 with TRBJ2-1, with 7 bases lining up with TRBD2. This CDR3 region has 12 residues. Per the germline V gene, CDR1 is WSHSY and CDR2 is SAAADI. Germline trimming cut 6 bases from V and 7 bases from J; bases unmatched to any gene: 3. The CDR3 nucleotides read TGCGCCAGCAGCCTTAGCGGGAATGAGCAGTTCTTC. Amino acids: CASSLSGNEQFF.

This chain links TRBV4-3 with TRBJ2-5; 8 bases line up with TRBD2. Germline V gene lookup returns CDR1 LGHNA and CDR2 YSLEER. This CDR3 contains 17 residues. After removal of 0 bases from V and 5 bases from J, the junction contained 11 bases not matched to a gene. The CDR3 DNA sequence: TGCGCCAGCAGCCAAGACACCAGTATTAGCGGGATGGAGACCCAGTACTTC. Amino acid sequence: CASSQDTSISGMETQYF.

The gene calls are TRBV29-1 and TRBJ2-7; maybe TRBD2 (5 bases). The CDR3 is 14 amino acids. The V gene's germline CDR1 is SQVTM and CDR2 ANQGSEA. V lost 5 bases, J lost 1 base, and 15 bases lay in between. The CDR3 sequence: CSVRVVRLSYEQYF. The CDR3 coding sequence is TGCAGCGTTAGGGTAGTTCGACTATCCTACGAGCAGTACTTC.

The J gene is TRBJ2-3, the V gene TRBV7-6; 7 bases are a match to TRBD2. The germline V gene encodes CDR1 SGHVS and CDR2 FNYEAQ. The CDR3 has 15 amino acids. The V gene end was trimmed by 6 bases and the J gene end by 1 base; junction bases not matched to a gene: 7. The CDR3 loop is CASSLGGGGTDTQYF. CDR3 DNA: TGTGCCAGCAGTCTCGGGGGAGGGGGCACAGATACGCAGTATTTT.

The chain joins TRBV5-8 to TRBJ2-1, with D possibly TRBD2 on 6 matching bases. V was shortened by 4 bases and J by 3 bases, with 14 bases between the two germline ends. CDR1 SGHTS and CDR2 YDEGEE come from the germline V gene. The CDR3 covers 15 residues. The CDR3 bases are TGTGCCAGCAGCCTCGGCCTCGGGGGCTACAATGAGCAGTTCTTC. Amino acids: CASSLGLGGYNEQFF.

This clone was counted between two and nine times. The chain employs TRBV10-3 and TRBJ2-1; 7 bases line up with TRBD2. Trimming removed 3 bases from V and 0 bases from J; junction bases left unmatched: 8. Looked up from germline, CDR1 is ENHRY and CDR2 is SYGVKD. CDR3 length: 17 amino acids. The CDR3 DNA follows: TGTGCCATCAGTGAAATAGCGGGTGGGAGCTCCTACAATGAGCAGTTCTTC. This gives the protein CAISEIAGGSSYNEQFF.

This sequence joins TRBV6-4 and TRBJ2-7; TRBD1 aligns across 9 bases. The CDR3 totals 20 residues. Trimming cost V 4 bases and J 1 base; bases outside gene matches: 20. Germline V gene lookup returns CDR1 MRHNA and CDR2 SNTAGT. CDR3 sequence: CASSVPRPLNRGRGSYEQYF. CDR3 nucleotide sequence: TGTGCCAGCAGTGTCCCAAGACCCTTAAACAGGGGGCGCGGGTCCTACGAGCAGTACTTC.

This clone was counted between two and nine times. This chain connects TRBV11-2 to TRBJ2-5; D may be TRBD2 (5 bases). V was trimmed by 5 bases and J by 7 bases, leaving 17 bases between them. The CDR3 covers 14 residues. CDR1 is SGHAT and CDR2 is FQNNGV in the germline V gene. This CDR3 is CASSPRTVDGTQYF. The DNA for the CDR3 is TGTGCCAGCAGCCCCCGGACTGTCGACGGGACCCAGTACTTC.

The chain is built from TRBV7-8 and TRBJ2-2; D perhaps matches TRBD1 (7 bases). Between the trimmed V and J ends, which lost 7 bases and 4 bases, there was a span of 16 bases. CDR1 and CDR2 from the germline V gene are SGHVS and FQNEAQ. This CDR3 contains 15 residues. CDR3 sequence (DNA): TGTGCCAGCATAGGAGGGGGCTGGCCCACCGGGGAGCTGTTTTTT. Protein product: CASIGGGWPTGELFF.

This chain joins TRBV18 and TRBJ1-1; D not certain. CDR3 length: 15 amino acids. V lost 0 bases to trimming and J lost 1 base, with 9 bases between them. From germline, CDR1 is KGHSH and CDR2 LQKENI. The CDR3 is CASSPPRGGNTEAFF. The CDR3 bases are TGTGCCAGCTCACCACCCCGGGGAGGGAACACTGAAGCTTTCTTT. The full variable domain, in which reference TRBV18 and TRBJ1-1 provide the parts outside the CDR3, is NAGVMQNPRHLVRRRGQEARLRCSPMKGHSHVYWYRQLPEEGLKFMVYLQKENIIDESGMPKERFSAEFPKEGPSILRIQQVVRGDSAAYFCASSPPRGGNTEAFFGQGTRLTVV.

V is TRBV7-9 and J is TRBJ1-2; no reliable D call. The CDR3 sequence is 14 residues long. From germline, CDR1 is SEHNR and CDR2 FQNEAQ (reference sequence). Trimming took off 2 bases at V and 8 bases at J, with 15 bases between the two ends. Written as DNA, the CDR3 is TGTGCCAGCAGCTTACCATTGGATTCTAGGGGCTACACCTTC. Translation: CASSLPLDSRGYTF.

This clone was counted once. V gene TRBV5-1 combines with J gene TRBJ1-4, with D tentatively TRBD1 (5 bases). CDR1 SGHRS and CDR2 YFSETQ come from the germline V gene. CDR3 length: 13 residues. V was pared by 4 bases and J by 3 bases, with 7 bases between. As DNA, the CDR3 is TGCGCCAGCAGCCCGGGGGCTAATGAAAAACTGTTTTTT. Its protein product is CASSPGANEKLFF. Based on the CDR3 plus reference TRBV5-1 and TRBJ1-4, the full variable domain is KAGVTQTPRYLIKTRGQQVTLSCSPISGHRSVSWYQQTPGQGLQFLFEYFSETQRNKGNFPGRFSGRQFSNSRSEMNVSTLELGDSALYLCASSPGANEKLFFGSGTQLSVL.

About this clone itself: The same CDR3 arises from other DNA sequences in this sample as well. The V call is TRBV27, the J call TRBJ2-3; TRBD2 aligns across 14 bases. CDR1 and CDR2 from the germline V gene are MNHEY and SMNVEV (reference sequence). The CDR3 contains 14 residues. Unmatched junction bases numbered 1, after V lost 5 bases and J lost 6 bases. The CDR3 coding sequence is TGTGCCAGCAGTCGGACTAGCGGGGGGGATACGCAGTATTTT. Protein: CASSRTSGGDTQYF.

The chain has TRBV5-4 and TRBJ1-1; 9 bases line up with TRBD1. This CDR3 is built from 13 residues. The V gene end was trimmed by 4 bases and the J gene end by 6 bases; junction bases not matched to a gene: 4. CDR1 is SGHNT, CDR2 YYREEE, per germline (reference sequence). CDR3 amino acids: CASSLTGGAEAFF. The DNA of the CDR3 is TGTGCCAGCAGCCTGACAGGGGGTGCTGAAGCTTTCTTT.

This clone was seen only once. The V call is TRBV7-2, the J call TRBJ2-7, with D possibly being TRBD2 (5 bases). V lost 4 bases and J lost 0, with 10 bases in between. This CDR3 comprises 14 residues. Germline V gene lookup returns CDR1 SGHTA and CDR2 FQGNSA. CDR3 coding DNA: TGTGCCAGCAGCTACGAGGGTCTCTCCTACGAGCAGTACTTC. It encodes CASSYEGLSYEQYF.